This T cell receptor (beta chain) appears in the sequencing data of a study of blood T cell repertoires in COVID-19. Study-level background: T cells, B-cell-depleted T cells, or PBMCs supplied cDNA or gDNA.

Under the authors' procedure: The authors estimated nucleated cell counts from reference gene primer amplification. The protocol was immunoSEQ multiplex PCR, while the TCRdb copy is restricted to in-frame clones and leaves out a portion. V, J and clone size are those of that table, while D and trimming were read from the DNA. The data hold approximately 190,000 clones, with approximately 90% observed a single time. Germline V lookup: CDR1 LNHDA, CDR2 SQIVND (reference sequence). The V end was cut by 7 bases, the J end by 3 bases, with 16 bases between. The CDR3 spans 14 residues. The clonotype was recovered from a man aged 50 to 60 with acute or convalescent COVID-19. V and J are TRBV19 and TRBJ2-7; possibly TRBD1 for D (6 bases). Sequenced material: peripheral blood. The CDR3 region is CASKWGQGNYEQYF. DNA for the CDR3: TGTGCCAGTAAATGGGGGCAGGGAAACTACGAGCAGTACTTC.